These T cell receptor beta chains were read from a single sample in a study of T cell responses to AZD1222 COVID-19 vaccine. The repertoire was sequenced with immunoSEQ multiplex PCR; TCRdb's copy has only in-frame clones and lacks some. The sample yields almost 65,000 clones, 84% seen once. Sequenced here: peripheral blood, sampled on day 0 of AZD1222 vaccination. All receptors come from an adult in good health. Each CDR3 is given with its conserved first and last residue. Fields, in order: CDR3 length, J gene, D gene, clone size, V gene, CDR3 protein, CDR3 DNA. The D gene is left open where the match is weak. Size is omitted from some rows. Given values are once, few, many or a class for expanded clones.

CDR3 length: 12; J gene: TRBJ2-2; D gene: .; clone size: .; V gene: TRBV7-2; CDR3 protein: CASSLQYRELFF; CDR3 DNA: TGTGCCAGCAGCTTGCAGTACAGGGAGCTGTTTTTT
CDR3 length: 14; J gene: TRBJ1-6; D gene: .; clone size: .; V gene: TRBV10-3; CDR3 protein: CAISATGNNSPLHF; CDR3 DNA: TGTGCCATCAGTGCGACAGGAAATAATTCACCCCTCCACTTT
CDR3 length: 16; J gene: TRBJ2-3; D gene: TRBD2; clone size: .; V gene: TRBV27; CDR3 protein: CASSLVASGVSDTQYF; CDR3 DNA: TGTGCCAGCAGTTTGGTGGCTAGCGGGGTTTCAGATACGCAGTATTTT
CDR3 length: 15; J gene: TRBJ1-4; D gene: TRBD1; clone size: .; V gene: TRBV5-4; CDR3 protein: CASSLGTGSNEKLFF; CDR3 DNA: TGTGCCAGCAGCTTAGGGACAGGGAGTAATGAAAAACTGTTTTTT
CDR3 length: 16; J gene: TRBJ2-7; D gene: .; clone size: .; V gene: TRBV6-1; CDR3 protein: CASSVSSGAPSYEQYF; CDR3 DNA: TGTGCCAGCAGTGTTTCGTCGGGGGCCCCCTCCTACGAGCAGTACTTC
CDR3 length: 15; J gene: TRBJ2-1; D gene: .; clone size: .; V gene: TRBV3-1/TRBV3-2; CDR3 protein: CASSLQGRGYNEQFF; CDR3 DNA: TGTGCCAGCAGCCTACAGGGGAGGGGATACAATGAGCAGTTCTTC
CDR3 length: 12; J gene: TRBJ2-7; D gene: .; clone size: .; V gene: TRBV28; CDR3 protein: CASSWVSYEQYF; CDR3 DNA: TGTGCCAGCAGTTGGGTGTCCTACGAGCAGTACTTC
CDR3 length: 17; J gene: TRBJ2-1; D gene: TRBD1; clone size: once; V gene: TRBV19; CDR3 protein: CASHGTGEWNSYNEQFF; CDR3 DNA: TGTGCCAGCCACGGGACAGGGGAGTGGAACTCCTACAATGAGCAGTTCTTC
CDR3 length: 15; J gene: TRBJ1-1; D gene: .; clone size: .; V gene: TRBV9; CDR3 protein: CASSVALVENTEAFF; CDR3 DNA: TGTGCCAGCAGCGTAGCTCTTGTGGAGAACACTGAAGCTTTCTTT
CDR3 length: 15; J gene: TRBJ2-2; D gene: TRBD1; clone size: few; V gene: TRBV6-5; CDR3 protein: CASNTHRGLTGELFF; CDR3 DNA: TGTGCCAGCAACACCCACAGGGGGCTGACCGGGGAGCTGTTTTTT
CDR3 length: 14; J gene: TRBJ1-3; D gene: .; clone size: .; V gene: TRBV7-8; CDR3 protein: CASSLEGWGNTIYF; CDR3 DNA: TGTGCCAGCAGCTTAGAGGGATGGGGAAACACCATATATTTT
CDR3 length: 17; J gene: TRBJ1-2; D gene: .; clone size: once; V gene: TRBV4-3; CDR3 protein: CASSQDPGRAGSGGYTF; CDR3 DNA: TGCGCCAGCAGCCAAGATCCCGGACGGGCGGGTTCGGGGGGCTACACCTTC
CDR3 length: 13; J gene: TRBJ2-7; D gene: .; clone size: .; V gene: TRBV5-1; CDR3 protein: CASSYDGSYEQYF; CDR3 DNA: TGCGCCAGCAGCTACGACGGCTCCTACGAGCAGTACTTC
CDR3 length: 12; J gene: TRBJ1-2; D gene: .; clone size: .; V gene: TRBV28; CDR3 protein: CASSLANYGYTF; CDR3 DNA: TGTGCCAGCAGTTTAGCTAACTATGGCTACACCTTC
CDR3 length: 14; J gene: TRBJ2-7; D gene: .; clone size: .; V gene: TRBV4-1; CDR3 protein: CASSPQAVIYEQYF; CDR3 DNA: TGCGCCAGCAGCCCCCAAGCGGTAATCTACGAGCAGTACTTC
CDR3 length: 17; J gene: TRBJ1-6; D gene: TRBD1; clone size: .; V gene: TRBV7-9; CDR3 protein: CASSLRGQGAGNSPLHF; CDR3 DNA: TGTGCCAGCAGCTTACGGGGACAGGGGGCGGGTAATTCACCCCTCCACTTT
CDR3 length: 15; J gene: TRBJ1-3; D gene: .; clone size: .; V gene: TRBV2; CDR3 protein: CASIWTGGPGNTIYF; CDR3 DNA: TGTGCCAGCATTTGGACTGGGGGACCCGGAAACACCATATATTTT
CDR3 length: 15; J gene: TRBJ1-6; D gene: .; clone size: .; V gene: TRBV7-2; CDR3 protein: CASSLAMLGNSPLHF; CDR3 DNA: TGTGCCAGCAGCTTAGCGATGCTCGGTAATTCACCCCTCCACTTT
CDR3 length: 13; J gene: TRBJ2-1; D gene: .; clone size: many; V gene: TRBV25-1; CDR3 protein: CASSEQDVDEQFF; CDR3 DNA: TGTGCCAGCAGTGAACAGGACGTTGATGAGCAGTTCTTC
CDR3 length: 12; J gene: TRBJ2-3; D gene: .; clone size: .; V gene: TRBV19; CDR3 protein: CASSRATDTQYF; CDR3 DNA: TGTGCCAGTAGCAGGGCTACAGATACGCAGTATTTT
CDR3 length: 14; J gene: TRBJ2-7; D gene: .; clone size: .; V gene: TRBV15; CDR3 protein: CATSAGVSGYEQYF; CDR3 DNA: TGTGCCACCAGCGCCGGAGTATCGGGCTACGAGCAGTACTTC
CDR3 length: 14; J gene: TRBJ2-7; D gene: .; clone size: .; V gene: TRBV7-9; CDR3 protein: CASSLGDGSYEQYF; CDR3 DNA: TGTGCCAGCAGCTTAGGGGATGGCTCCTACGAGCAGTACTTC
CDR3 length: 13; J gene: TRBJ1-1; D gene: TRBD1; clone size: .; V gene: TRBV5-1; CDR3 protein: CASSQDRGPEAFF; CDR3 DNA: TGCGCCAGCAGCCAGGACAGGGGCCCTGAAGCTTTCTTT
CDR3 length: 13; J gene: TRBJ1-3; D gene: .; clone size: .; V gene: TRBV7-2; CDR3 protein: CASSLNFGNTIYF; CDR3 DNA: TGTGCCAGCAGCTTGAATTTTGGAAACACCATATATTTT
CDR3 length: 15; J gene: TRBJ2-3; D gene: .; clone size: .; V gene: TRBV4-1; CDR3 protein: CASSSNPTSPDTQYF; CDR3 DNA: TGCGCCAGCAGCTCAAACCCGACTAGTCCAGATACGCAGTATTTT
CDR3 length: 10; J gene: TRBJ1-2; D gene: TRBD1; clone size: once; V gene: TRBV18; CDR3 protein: CASPRGGYTF; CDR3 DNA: TGTGCCAGCCCCAGGGGGGGCTACACCTTC
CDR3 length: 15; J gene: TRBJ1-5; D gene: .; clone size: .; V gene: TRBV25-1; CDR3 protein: CASSDSSGLNQPQHF; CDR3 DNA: TGTGCCAGCAGTGACTCCTCAGGACTGAATCAGCCCCAGCATTTT
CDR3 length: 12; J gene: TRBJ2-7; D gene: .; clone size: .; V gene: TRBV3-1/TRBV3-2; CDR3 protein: CASSQDRRLPYF; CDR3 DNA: TGTGCCAGCAGCCAAGACAGGAGATTACCGTACTTC
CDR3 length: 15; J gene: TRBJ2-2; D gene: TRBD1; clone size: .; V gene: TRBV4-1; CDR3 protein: CASSQLRGKDRGLFF; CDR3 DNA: TGCGCCAGCAGCCAGCTTAGGGGGAAGGACAGGGGGCTGTTTTTT
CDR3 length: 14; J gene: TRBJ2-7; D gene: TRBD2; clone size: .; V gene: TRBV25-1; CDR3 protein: CASSEGGGSYEQYF; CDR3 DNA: TGTGCCAGCAGTGAAGGGGGGGGTTCCTACGAGCAGTACTTC
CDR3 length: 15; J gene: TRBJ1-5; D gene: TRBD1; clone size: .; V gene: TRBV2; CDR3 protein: CATERGQGSSQPQHF; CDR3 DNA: TGTGCCACCGAACGGGGACAGGGGTCGAGTCAGCCCCAGCATTTT
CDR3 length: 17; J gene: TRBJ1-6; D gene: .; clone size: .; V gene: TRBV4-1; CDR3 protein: CASSPTGRSSYNSPLHF; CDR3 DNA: TGCGCCAGCAGCCCAACGGGGAGGAGCTCCTATAATTCACCCCTCCACTTT